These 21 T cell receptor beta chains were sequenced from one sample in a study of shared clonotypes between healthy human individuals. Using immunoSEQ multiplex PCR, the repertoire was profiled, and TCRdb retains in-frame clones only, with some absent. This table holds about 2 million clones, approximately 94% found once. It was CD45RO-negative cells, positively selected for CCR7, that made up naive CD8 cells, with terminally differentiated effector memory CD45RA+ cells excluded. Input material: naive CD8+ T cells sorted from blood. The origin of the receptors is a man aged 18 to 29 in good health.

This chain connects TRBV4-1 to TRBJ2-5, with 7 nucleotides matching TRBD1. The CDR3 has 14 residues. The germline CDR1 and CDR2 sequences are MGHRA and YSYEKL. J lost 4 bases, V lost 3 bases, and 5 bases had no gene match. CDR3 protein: CASSHRQGRETQYF. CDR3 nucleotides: TGCGCCAGCAGCCACAGACAGGGTCGAGAGACCCAGTACTTC.

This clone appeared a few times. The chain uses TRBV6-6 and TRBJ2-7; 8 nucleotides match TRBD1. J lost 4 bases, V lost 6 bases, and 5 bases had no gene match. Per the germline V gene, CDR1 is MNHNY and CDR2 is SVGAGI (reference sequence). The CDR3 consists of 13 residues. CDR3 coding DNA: TGTGCCAGCAGCCCGACAGGGGTATACGAGCAGTACTTC. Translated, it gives CASSPTGVYEQYF.

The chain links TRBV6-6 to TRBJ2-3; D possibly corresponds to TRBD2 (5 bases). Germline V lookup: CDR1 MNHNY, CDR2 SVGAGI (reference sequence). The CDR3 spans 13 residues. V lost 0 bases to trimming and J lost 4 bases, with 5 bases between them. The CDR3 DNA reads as TGTGCCAGCAGTTACTCTAGCGCAGATACGCAGTATTTT. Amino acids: CASSYSSADTQYF.

This CDR3 is CASSLTSKPSYEQYF. In DNA form, the CDR3 reads TGTGCCAGCAGCTTGACTAGTAAGCCCTCCTACGAGCAGTACTTC. The V gene is TRBV6-5, the J gene TRBJ2-7, with D possibly TRBD2 on 6 matching bases. V shed 6 bases and J shed 0 bases, with 15 bases lying between them. Germline-derived CDR1 and CDR2 are MNHEY and SVGAGI. The CDR3 sequence is 15 residues long.

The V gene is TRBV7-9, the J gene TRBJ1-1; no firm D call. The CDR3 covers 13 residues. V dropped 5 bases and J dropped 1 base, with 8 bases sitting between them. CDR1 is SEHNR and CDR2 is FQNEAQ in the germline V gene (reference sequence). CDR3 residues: CASSPPRNTEAFF. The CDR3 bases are TGTGCCAGCAGCCCCCCGAGGAACACTGAAGCTTTCTTT.

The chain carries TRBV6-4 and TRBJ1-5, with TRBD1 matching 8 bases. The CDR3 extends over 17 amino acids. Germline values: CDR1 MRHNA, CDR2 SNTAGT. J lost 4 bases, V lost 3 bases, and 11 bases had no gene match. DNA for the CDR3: TGTGCCAGCAGTGATTCCAGGACAGGGACATTTAATCAGCCCCAGCATTTT. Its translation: CASSDSRTGTFNQPQHF.

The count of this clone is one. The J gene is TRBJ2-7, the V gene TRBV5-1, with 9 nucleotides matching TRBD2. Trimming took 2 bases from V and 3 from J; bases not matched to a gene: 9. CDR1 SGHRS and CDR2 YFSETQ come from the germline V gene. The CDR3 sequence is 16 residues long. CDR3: CASSFDGGTSSYEQYF. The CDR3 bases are TGCGCCAGCAGCTTTGACGGAGGGACTAGCAGCTACGAGCAGTACTTC.

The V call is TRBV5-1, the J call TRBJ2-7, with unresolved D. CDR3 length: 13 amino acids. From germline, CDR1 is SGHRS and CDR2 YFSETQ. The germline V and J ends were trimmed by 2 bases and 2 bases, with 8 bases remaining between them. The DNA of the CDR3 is TGCGCCAGCAGCTTCAACCAAGCCTACGAGCAGTACTTC. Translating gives CASSFNQAYEQYF.

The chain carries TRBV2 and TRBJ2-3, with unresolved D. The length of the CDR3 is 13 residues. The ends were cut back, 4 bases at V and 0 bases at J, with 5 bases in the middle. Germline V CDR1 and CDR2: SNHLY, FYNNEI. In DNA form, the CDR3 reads TGTGCCAGCAGTGGCTTCAGCACAGATACGCAGTATTTT. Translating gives CASSGFSTDTQYF.

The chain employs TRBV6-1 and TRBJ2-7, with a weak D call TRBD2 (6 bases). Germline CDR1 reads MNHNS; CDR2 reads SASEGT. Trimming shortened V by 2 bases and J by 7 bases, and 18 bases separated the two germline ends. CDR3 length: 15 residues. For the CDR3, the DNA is TGTGCCAGCAGTGAATGGGTCGGGAGTGGGCAAGAGCAGTACTTC. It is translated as CASSEWVGSGQEQYF.

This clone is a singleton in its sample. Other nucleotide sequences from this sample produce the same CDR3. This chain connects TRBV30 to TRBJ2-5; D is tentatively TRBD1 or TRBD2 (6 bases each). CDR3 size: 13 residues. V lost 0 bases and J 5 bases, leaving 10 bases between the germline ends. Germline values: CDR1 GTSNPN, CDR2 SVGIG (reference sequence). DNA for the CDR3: TGTGCCTGGAGTGTAGGGGGGCTTGAGACCCAGTACTTC. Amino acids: CAWSVGGLETQYF.

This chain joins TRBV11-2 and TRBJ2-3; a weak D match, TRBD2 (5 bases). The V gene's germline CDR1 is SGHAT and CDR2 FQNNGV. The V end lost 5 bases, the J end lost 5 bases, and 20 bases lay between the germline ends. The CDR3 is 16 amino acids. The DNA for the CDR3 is TGTGCCAGCAGCGCCGAGCCGGAGGCCGGAGGAGATACGCAGTATTTT. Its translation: CASSAEPEAGGDTQYF.

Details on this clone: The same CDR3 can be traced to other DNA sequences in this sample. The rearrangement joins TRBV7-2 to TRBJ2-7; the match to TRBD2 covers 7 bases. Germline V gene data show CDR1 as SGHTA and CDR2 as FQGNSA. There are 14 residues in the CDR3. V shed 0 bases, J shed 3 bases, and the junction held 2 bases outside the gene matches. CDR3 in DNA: TGTGCCAGCAGCTTAGCGGCGGGAGACTACGAGCAGTACTTC. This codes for CASSLAAGDYEQYF.

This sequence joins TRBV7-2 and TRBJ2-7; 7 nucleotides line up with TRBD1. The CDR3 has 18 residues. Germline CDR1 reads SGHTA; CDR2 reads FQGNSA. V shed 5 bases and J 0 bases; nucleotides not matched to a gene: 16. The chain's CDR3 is CASSPGIRQGTTSYEQYF. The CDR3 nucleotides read TGTGCCAGCAGCCCGGGGATAAGACAGGGAACCACCTCCTACGAGCAGTACTTC.

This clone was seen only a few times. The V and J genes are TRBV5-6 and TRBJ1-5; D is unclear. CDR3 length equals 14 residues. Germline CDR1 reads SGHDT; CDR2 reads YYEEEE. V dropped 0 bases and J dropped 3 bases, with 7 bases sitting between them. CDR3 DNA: TGTGCCAGCAGCTTGGGGCAGTTCAATCAGCCCCAGCATTTT. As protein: CASSLGQFNQPQHF. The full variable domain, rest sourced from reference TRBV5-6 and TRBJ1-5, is DAGVTQSPTHLIKTRGQQVTLRCSPKSGHDTVSWYQQALGQGPQFIFQYYEEEERQRGNFPDRFSGHQFPNYSSELNVNALLLGDSALYLCASSLGQFNQPQHFGDGTRLSIL.

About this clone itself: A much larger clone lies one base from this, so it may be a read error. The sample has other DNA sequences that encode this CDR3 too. The CDR3 spells CASSVGGDTEAFF. For the CDR3, the DNA is TGTGCCAGCAGCGTGGGGGGAGACACTGAAGCTTTCTTT. The chain uses TRBV9 and TRBJ1-1; TRBD1 is a possible D gene (5 bases). V was pared by 2 bases and J by 3 bases, with 8 bases between. This CDR3 spans 13 amino acids. CDR1 and CDR2 (germline): SGDLS, YYNGEE.

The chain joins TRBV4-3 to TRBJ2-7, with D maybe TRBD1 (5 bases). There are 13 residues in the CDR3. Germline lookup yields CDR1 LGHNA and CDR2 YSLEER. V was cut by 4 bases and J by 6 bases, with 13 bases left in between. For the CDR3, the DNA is TGCGCCAGCAGCCTTGCAGGGATAGGCGAGCAGTACTTC. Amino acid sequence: CASSLAGIGEQYF.

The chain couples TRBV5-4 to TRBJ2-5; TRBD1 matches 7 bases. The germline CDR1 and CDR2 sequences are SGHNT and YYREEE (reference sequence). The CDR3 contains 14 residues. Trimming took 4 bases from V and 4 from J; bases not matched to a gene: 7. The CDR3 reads CASSPRQGRETQYF. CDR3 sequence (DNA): TGTGCCAGCAGCCCGCGACAGGGACGAGAGACCCAGTACTTC.

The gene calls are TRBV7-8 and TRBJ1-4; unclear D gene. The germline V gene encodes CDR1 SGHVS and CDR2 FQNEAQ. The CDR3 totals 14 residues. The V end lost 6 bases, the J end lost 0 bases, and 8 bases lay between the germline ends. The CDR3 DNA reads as TGTGCCAGCAGTCCCCTTGCAACTAATGAAAAACTGTTTTTT. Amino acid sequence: CASSPLATNEKLFF.

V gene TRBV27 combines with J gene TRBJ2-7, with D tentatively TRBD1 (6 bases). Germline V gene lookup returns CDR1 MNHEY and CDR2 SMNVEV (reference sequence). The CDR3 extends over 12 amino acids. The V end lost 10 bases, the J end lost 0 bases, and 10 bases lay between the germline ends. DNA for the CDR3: TGTGCCACAGGGGAAAGCTCCTACGAGCAGTACTTC. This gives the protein CATGESSYEQYF.

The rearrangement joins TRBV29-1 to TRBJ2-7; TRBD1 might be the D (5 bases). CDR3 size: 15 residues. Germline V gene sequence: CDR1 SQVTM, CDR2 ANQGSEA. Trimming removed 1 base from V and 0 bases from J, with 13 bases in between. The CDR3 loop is CSVEGVQGTSYEQYF. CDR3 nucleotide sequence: TGCAGCGTTGAAGGTGTGCAGGGCACCTCCTACGAGCAGTACTTC.